The next 4 T cell receptor beta chains were all read from a single sample in a study of early T cells in non-severe SARS-CoV-2 infection. MiXCR was run by TCRdb on the 5' RACE reads, yielding one entry per CDR3 protein. The data show around 76,000 distinct CDR3 sequences, roughly 14% seen once. The sample in question was whole blood, obtained at baseline. The receptors were sampled from an adult who was a healthcare worker with PCR-confirmed SARS-CoV-2 infection or an uninfected control (not recorded which).

The chain uses TRBV6-5 and TRBJ2-2, with 12 bases matching TRBD2. Per the germline V gene, CDR1 is MNHEY and CDR2 is SVGAGI. The CDR3 sequence is 16 residues long. After removal of 2 bases from V and 7 bases from J, the junction contained 5 bases not matched to a gene. As DNA, the CDR3 is TGTGCCAGCAGTTACAGTCTAGCGGGAGGGAACGGGGAGCTGTTTTTT. The encoded protein is CASSYSLAGGNGELFF.

This chain joins TRBV28 and TRBJ2-7; D is perhaps TRBD2 (6 bases). The CDR3 totals 15 residues. The germline CDR1 and CDR2 sequences are MDHEN and SYDVKM. Trimming shortened V by 3 bases and J by 3 bases, and 15 bases separated the two germline ends. CDR3 sequence: CASSLGPGLVYEQYF. The CDR3 coding sequence is TGTGCCAGCAGTTTGGGCCCGGGACTGGTCTACGAGCAGTACTTC.

CDR3 residues: CASSSQEGWNYGYTF. The DNA of the CDR3 is TGTGCCAGCAGCTCCCAAGAAGGGTGGAACTATGGCTACACCTTC. This chain uses TRBV14 with TRBJ1-2; the D is unclear. With 5 bases removed from V and 2 bases from J, the gap between germline ends came to 15 bases. The CDR3 is 15 amino acids. Germline V gene sequence: CDR1 SGHDN, CDR2 FVKESK.

In this sample, this clonotype turned up many times. The J gene is TRBJ2-2, the V gene TRBV7-9, with D tentatively TRBD1 (6 bases). Deletions cut 7 bases from V and 8 bases from J, with 11 bases between. The CDR3 spans 12 residues. CDR1 and CDR2 from the germline V gene are SEHNR and FQNEAQ (reference sequence). Here the CDR3 DNA reads TGTGCCAGCACCGACAGGTCAGGGGAGCTGTTTTTT. Translated: CASTDRSGELFF.